Shown below are 12 T cell receptor beta chains from a single sample sequenced in a study of T-cell reconstitution after alpha-beta-depleted transplantation in children (dated by TCRdb to the mid-2010s). This sample's treatment or condition label indicates: allogeneic hematopoietic cell transplantation with graft depleted of TCRalphabeta T cells and CD19 B cells. Libraries came from PCR. This sample was sequenced with an Illumina HiSeq 2500. Molecular barcoding was employed in the preparation of TCR libraries, with unique molecular identifiers being used to normalize TCRbeta repertoire quantification. TCRdb itself trimmed the public reads at Q25 with fastp, ran MiXCR and retained productive beta chains. Every CDR3 protein is listed once, alongside the most common genes and DNA of its rows. The sample table records about a million distinct CDR3 sequences; about 29% of these occur just once. The ten largest make up 28% of the sample.

The specimen comprised PBMCs, mostly from graft donor cells, sampled 360 days after TCRalphabeta/CD19-depleted stem cell transplant. The receptor source for this set is a boy in the first two years of life who had a stem cell transplant for SCID, so the T cells may come from the graft donor.

The chain joins TRBV29-1 to TRBJ2-1; unclear D gene. The V gene lost 1 base and the J gene lost 12 bases, with 10 bases spanning the gap. This CDR3 has 11 amino acids. The V gene's germline CDR1 is SQVTM and CDR2 ANQGSEA. For the CDR3, the DNA is TGCAGCGTTGAAGGGGGTCTGGGGCAGTTCTTC. Its translation is CSVEGGLGQFF.

This clonotype was seen more than once but under ten times. The chain is built from TRBV20-1 and TRBJ2-7, with D perhaps assigned TRBD1 or TRBD2 (5 bases each). Deletions cut 3 bases from V and 5 bases from J, with 11 bases between. CDR1 is DFQATT and CDR2 is SNEGSKA in the germline V gene (reference sequence). This CDR3 has 12 amino acids. The chain's CDR3 is CSARPGADEQYF. CDR3 nucleotides: TGCAGTGCTAGGCCCGGGGCGGACGAGCAGTACTTC.

The DNA of the CDR3 is TGCGCCAGCAGCCAAGGGATCCAGGCCAGCGGGGGGCAAGAGACCCAGTACTTC. The encoded protein is CASSQGIQASGGQETQYF. The chain joins TRBV4-3 to TRBJ2-5; the match to TRBD2 covers 9 bases. Per germline, CDR1 LGHNA and CDR2 YSLEER. This CDR3 comprises 18 residues. V shed 1 base and J 2 bases; nucleotides not matched to a gene: 11.

The chain employs TRBV4-3 and TRBJ2-5; D is ambiguous. Trimming took 1 base from V and 4 from J, leaving 7 bases between them. The CDR3 totals 13 residues. CDR1 is LGHNA, CDR2 YSLEER, per germline. CDR3 sequence (DNA): TGCGCCAGCAGCCAAGTTTGGGGAGAGACCCAGTACTTC. Translation gives CASSQVWGETQYF.

This chain joins TRBV6-1 and TRBJ1-5; 9 bases fit TRBD1. V lost 6 bases, J lost 0 bases, and 9 bases stayed unmatched. CDR3 length equals 17 residues. Germline V gene sequence: CDR1 MNHNS, CDR2 SASEGT. The CDR3 sequence is CASRDRGHFVSNQPQHF. As DNA, the CDR3 is TGTGCCAGCAGGGACAGGGGTCACTTCGTTAGCAATCAGCCCCAGCATTTT.

This clonotype was detected a few times. The chain recombines TRBV2 with TRBJ2-7; D gene ambiguous. CDR3 length: 12 residues. The germline V gene encodes CDR1 SNHLY and CDR2 FYNNEI. V was trimmed by 5 bases and J by 3 bases, leaving 8 bases between them. This chain's CDR3 is CASSPTVYEQYF. Written as DNA, the CDR3 is TGTGCCAGCAGTCCTACGGTCTACGAGCAGTACTTC.

V and J are TRBV6-5 and TRBJ2-7, with 10 bases that match TRBD2. The germline CDR1 and CDR2 sequences are MNHEY and SVGAGI. The CDR3 runs to 16 residues. V shed 0 bases, J shed 2 bases, and the junction held 4 bases outside the gene matches. The CDR3 loop is CASSYSLAGATYEQYF. CDR3 nucleotide sequence: TGTGCCAGCAGTTACTCCCTAGCGGGGGCAACCTACGAGCAGTACTTC.

V is TRBV6-6 and J is TRBJ1-5; D gene ambiguous. CDR3 size: 12 residues. Looked up from germline, CDR1 is MNHNY and CDR2 is SVGAGI (reference sequence). V lost 5 bases and J lost 6, with 8 bases in between. CDR3 amino acids: CASSTTVQPQHF. In nucleotides, the CDR3 is TGTGCCAGCAGTACAACTGTTCAGCCCCAGCATTTT.

This clonotype was counted between two and nine times. This chain links TRBV7-9 with TRBJ2-7; 10 nucleotides line up with TRBD2. Germline V CDR1 and CDR2: SEHNR, FQNEAQ (reference sequence). There are 15 residues in the CDR3. Germline trimming cut 4 bases from V and 3 bases from J; bases unmatched to any gene: 6. The CDR3 sequence: CASSSTLAGVYEQYF. CDR3 DNA sequence: TGTGCCAGCAGCTCCACGCTAGCGGGGGTCTACGAGCAGTACTTC.

The sample holds a few counts of this clonotype. The chain has TRBV6-4 and TRBJ2-2; weak D call: TRBD2 (6 bases). Germline loops: CDR1 MRHNA, CDR2 SNTAGT. This CDR3 region has 14 residues. V was clipped by 8 bases and J by 5 bases, with 15 bases between them. CDR3 sequence reads: CASALEGSTGELFF. In nucleotides, the CDR3 is TGTGCCAGCGCCCTGGAGGGGTCTACCGGGGAGCTGTTTTTT.

This chain connects TRBV4-2 to TRBJ2-7, with D tentatively TRBD1 or TRBD2 (5 bases each). Germline V CDR1 and CDR2: LGHNA, YNFKEQ. CDR3 length: 15 amino acids. Trimming took off 5 bases at V and 3 bases at J, with 17 bases between the two ends. CDR3 protein: CASSIPGRPLYEQYF. DNA of the CDR3: TGTGCCAGCAGCATACCGGGGCGGCCACTCTACGAGCAGTACTTC.

The V and J genes are TRBV6-2 or TRBV6-3 and TRBJ2-3; D may match TRBD1 or TRBD2 (5 bases each). CDR1 and CDR2 (germline): MNHEY, SVGEGT. The CDR3 runs 11 residues. Deletions cut 7 bases from V and 6 bases from J, with 8 bases between. As DNA, the CDR3 is TGTGCCAGCACCTGGGGGGATACGCAGTATTTT. Protein: CASTWGDTQYF.